This paragraph covers one T cell receptor beta chain sequence. What this receptor recognizes is not known. No base quality values were provided; no much bigger clone lies one nucleotide off. Between the V and J ends, shortened by 3 bases and 11 bases respectively, the junction contains 12 bases. The CDR3 starts with the cysteine, ends with the phenylalanine, and has 12 residues. Only the CDR3 part of the read is kept: 36 bases, read in frame from the first base. The germline V gene specifies SNHLY as CDR1 and FYNNEI as CDR2. This specimen comes from a study of breast tumors, draining lymph nodes, adjacent tissues (dated by TCRdb to the mid-2010s). For the study in its entirety: TCR beta repertoires were compared across tumor, adjacent nontumor tissue and axillary lymph nodes obtained from breast cancer patients. In human breast cancer, the study set out to evaluate how tumor, surrounding tissue and draining lymph node repertoires relate to one another and whether T cells may move between these sites. What the authors observed across the whole study: The data were considered consistent with most tumor T cells being derived from the lymph node and subsequently expanding within tumor tissue. The similarity between tumor and nontumor tissue repertoires was significantly greater in luminal-like breast cancer than in basal-like breast cancer. The conclusion that tumor T cells originate in lymph nodes was framed as consistent with a hypothesis rather than directly demonstrated. Tumor T-cell repertoires showed less diversity than lymph node repertoires and more diversity than nontumor tissue repertoires, and tumor T-cell repertoires showed preferential V and J gene usage.

The sample was run on an Illumina HiSeq 2000. Multiplex PCR amplification was used to generate the TCR beta chain libraries. High-throughput sequencing was used to analyze the amplified TCR beta chain products. The public sequencing data were trimmed at Q25 with fastp and processed into clonotypes with MiXCR by TCRdb, which kept only in-frame beta chains. Identical CDR3 proteins give one entry, which carries the most common genes and DNA. This sample is represented by approximately 200,000 distinct CDR3 sequences; 25% to 40% of them were singletons. The ten largest clones take up 4.3% of the sample. The lymph node samples were taken from the axillary draining lymph nodes of breast cancer patients.

In this chain, TRBV2 is recombined with TRBJ2-3, and possibly TRBD1, on 5 matching bases. The sample taken for sequencing was axillary lymph node tissue. The sequence was obtained from a female donor with breast cancer. Some clones in this sample may be carry-over from other donors' samples. The CDR3 has the sequence CASSDRGVEQYF. In nucleotides, the sequence is TGTGCCAGCAGTGATAGGGGCGTTGAGCAGTATTTT.